Below are 11 T cell receptor beta chains sequenced from a single sample in a study of T cell responses to AZD1222 COVID-19 vaccine. Assay: immunoSEQ multiplex PCR; the TCRdb copy retains only in-frame clones and omits some. The table has some 180,000 clones, 85% to 95% seen once; the top ten hold roughly 1%. Sequenced here: peripheral blood, sampled 28 days after the second dose of the MenACWY control vaccine. These receptors were collected from an adult who received the MenACWY meningococcal vaccine as a control.

The chain has TRBV27 and TRBJ1-5; TRBD1 agrees at 8 bases. In germline, CDR1 is MNHEY, CDR2 SMNVEV (reference sequence). The J segment lost 2 bases and the V segment lost 5 bases, leaving 8 bases of the junction unmatched. The CDR3 totals 16 residues. This CDR3 reads CASSPFLTGGNQPQHF. DNA for the CDR3: TGTGCCAGCAGTCCCTTCTTGACAGGGGGCAATCAGCCCCAGCATTTT.

The J gene is TRBJ2-7, the V gene TRBV27; D is ambiguous. The germline V gene has CDR1 MNHEY and CDR2 SMNVEV (reference sequence). Trimming took 6 bases from V and 9 from J, leaving 9 bases between them. This CDR3 comprises 10 residues. CDR3 DNA: TGTGCCAGCAGCTCTCCAGGGCAGTACTTC. It encodes CASSSPGQYF.

V usage is TRBV29-1 and J usage is TRBJ1-2; D ambiguous. The CDR3 runs to 11 residues. The V and J ends lost 8 bases and 2 bases respectively, with 9 bases between them. Germline V lookup: CDR1 SQVTM, CDR2 ANQGSEA. The CDR3 sequence is CSTAGNYGYTF. For the CDR3, the DNA is TGCAGCACCGCAGGAAACTATGGCTACACCTTC.

The J gene is TRBJ1-1, the V gene TRBV7-2; no clear D gene. Trimming took 5 bases from V and 4 from J, leaving 11 bases between them. The CDR3 consists of 13 residues. Germline V CDR1 and CDR2: SGHTA, FQGNSA. This CDR3 is CASSQIVGTEAFF. For the CDR3, the DNA is TGTGCCAGCAGCCAAATAGTGGGCACTGAAGCTTTCTTT.

The rearrangement links TRBV19 to TRBJ1-1, with D hard to call. Germline-derived CDR1 and CDR2 are LNHDA and SQIVND (reference sequence). This CDR3 has 13 residues. Trimming took off 0 bases at V and 11 bases at J, with 13 bases between the two ends. CDR3 region: CASSIDRGVSAFF. The CDR3 nucleotides read TGTGCCAGTAGTATAGATCGTGGGGTTTCGGCTTTCTTT. Complete variable domain (other parts from reference TRBV19 and TRBJ1-1): DGGITQSPKYLFRKEGQNVTLSCEQNLNHDAMYWYRQDPGQGLRLIYYSQIVNDFQKGDIAEGYSVSREKKESFPLTVTSAQKNPTAFYLCASSIDRGVSAFFGQGTRLTVV.

Worth noting for this clone: A read error may account for a junction end that differs from germline. CDR3 amino acids: CASSLFGLQSF. In DNA, the CDR3 is TGTGCCAGCAGCTTGTTTGGCCTTCAATCCTTC. The chain is built from TRBV5-4 and TRBJ2-7; D is ambiguous. The CDR3 spans 11 residues. Germline loops: CDR1 SGHNT, CDR2 YYREEE (reference sequence).

The chain is built from TRBV28 and TRBJ1-1; unclear D gene. This CDR3 is 13 amino acids long. Germline CDR1 is MDHEN and CDR2 is SYDVKM. V dropped 3 bases and J dropped 4 bases, with 9 bases sitting between them. CDR3 sequence reads: CASSLPDATEAFF. CDR3 coding DNA: TGTGCCAGCAGTTTGCCGGACGCCACTGAAGCTTTCTTT.

V gene TRBV6-5 combines with J gene TRBJ1-1, with TRBD1 matching 7 bases. The CDR3 spans 15 residues. The ends lost 0 bases at V and 5 bases at J; junction bases unmatched: 6. Germline CDR1 and CDR2: MNHEY and SVGAGI. The CDR3 reads CASSYSRQGGTEAFF. The CDR3 coding sequence is TGTGCCAGCAGTTACTCGAGACAGGGAGGAACTGAAGCTTTCTTT.

The chain couples TRBV18 to TRBJ2-7; D gene unclear. The ends were cut back, 3 bases at V and 6 bases at J, with 27 bases in the middle. Germline V gene lookup returns CDR1 KGHSH and CDR2 LQKENI. The CDR3 sequence is 18 residues long. The CDR3 loop reads CASSPRTTGPTIQSEQYF. DNA for the CDR3: TGTGCCAGCTCACCGCGTACCACCGGGCCTACCATTCAAAGCGAGCAGTACTTC.

As to this clone: Different DNA sequences within this sample yield the same CDR3. This chain connects TRBV5-1 to TRBJ2-7; 8 nucleotides match TRBD2. Germline loops: CDR1 SGHRS, CDR2 YFSETQ. J was trimmed by 2 bases and V by 0 bases; bases with no gene match: 4. There are 15 residues in the CDR3. The CDR3: CASSLASGGTYEQYF. The DNA for the CDR3 is TGCGCCAGCAGCTTGGCCAGCGGGGGCACCTACGAGCAGTACTTC.

This chain connects TRBV12-3 or TRBV12-4 to TRBJ1-2; 9 bases are shared with TRBD1. The CDR3 runs to 13 residues. The V and J ends lost 6 bases and 8 bases, in that order; junction bases with no gene match: 7. The CDR3, as DNA: TGTGCCAGCAGACCACAGGGGGCGGGGGGCTACACCTTC. Protein product: CASRPQGAGGYTF.